The rows below give T cell receptor beta chains drawn from one sample of a study of cytomegalovirus exposure and HLA in healthy donors. Assay: immunoSEQ multiplex PCR; the TCRdb copy retains only in-frame clones and omits some. The sample records about 57,000 clones, about 83% being singletons. The sequencing sample was made of PBMCs. These receptors all stem from a man aged 25-45 years in good health and CMV-seronegative. The CDR3 runs from the conserved cysteine through the conserved F or W. The D gene is left open where the match is weak.

d_gene: NA
j_gene: TRBJ2-5
v_gene: TRBV13
CDR3aa: CASSLRRQETQYF
CDR3nt: TGTGCCAGCTCATTACGGAGGCAAGAGACCCAGTACTTC

d_gene: NA
j_gene: TRBJ2-7
v_gene: TRBV6-5
CDR3aa: CASSYREGSSYEQCF
CDR3nt: TGTGCCAGCAGTTATCGAGAGGGATCGTCCTACGAGCAGTGCTTC

d_gene: TRBD1
j_gene: TRBJ2-5
v_gene: TRBV7-2
CDR3aa: CASSLGQGQYF
CDR3nt: TGTGCCAGCAGCTTAGGACAGGGACAGTACTTC

d_gene: TRBD1
j_gene: TRBJ2-1
v_gene: TRBV7-9
CDR3aa: CSSSSPTGEIWNEQFF
CDR3nt: TGTTCCAGCAGCTCCCCGACAGGGGAGATTTGGAATGAGCAGTTCTTC

d_gene: NA
j_gene: TRBJ2-5
v_gene: TRBV5-1
CDR3aa: CASSLEDGKTQYF
CDR3nt: TGCGCCAGCAGCCTCGAGGACGGGAAGACCCAGTACTTC

d_gene: NA
j_gene: TRBJ2-3
v_gene: TRBV4-1
CDR3aa: CASSQGTRGIIYTQYF
CDR3nt: TGCGCCAGCAGCCAAGGGACACGCGGGATCATCTATACGCAGTATTTT

d_gene: NA
j_gene: TRBJ1-2
v_gene: TRBV29-1
CDR3aa: CSVEQVHGYTF
CDR3nt: TGCAGCGTTGAACAGGTCCATGGCTACACCTTC

d_gene: NA
j_gene: TRBJ2-1
v_gene: TRBV27
CDR3aa: CASSLTSSYNEQFF
CDR3nt: TGTGCCAGCAGTTTGACTAGCTCCTACAATGAGCAGTTCTTC

d_gene: NA
j_gene: TRBJ2-2
v_gene: TRBV13
CDR3aa: CASTLGLSGELFF
CDR3nt: TGTGCCAGCACCCTAGGACTGTCCGGGGAGCTGTTTTTT

d_gene: TRBD2
j_gene: TRBJ2-3
v_gene: TRBV7-2
CDR3aa: CASSPTPGLSTDTQYF
CDR3nt: TGTGCCAGCAGCCCTACCCCGGGACTATCCACAGATACGCAGTATTTT

d_gene: TRBD2
j_gene: TRBJ2-7
v_gene: TRBV7-2
CDR3aa: CASSHSSGSYEQYF
CDR3nt: TGTGCCAGCAGCCACTCTAGCGGGAGCTACGAGCAGTACTTC

d_gene: NA
j_gene: TRBJ2-1
v_gene: TRBV19
CDR3aa: CASKGKVEGTGGFNEQFF
CDR3nt: TGTGCCAGTAAGGGAAAGGTCGAAGGGACTGGGGGGTTCAATGAGCAGTTCTTC

d_gene: TRBD1
j_gene: TRBJ2-1
v_gene: TRBV27
CDR3aa: CASSDRGPYNEQFF
CDR3nt: TGTGCCAGCTCCGACAGGGGACCCTACAATGAGCAGTTCTTC

d_gene: TRBD2
j_gene: TRBJ2-5
v_gene: TRBV9
CDR3aa: CASSLGLAGGETQYF
CDR3nt: TGTGCCAGCAGCCTAGGACTAGCGGGCGGAGAGACCCAGTACTTC

d_gene: TRBD2
j_gene: TRBJ2-7
v_gene: TRBV4-2
CDR3aa: CASSDPSLAGGAQDEQYF
CDR3nt: TGTGCCAGCAGCGACCCCTCACTAGCGGGGGGGGCGCAGGACGAGCAGTACTTC

d_gene: TRBD1
j_gene: TRBJ2-5
v_gene: TRBV6-5
CDR3aa: CASKPGQGPQETQYF
CDR3nt: TGTGCCAGCAAACCAGGACAGGGCCCCCAAGAGACCCAGTACTTC